This TCR beta chain came from a study of cytomegalovirus exposure and HLA in healthy donors. The PCR had 60 Vbeta and 13 Jbeta primers. Using immunoSEQ multiplex PCR, the repertoire was profiled, and TCRdb retains in-frame clones only, with some absent. Of approximately 150,000 clones in the sample, 68% were seen once. Healthy bone marrow donors made up the cohort. This CDR3 is 18 amino acids long. V lost 5 bases and J lost 3; bases outside the gene matches: 14. In germline, CDR1 is SGHAT, CDR2 FQNNGV. This clone was detected a few times. The chain combines TRBV11-2 with TRBJ1-4, with 8 bases fitting TRBD1. The sequencing input was PBMCs. The receptor was derived from a man aged 50-60 years in good health and CMV-seronegative. DNA of the CDR3: TGTGCCAGCAGCCGCGGACAGGGAGGGGCTAGGGCTAATGAAAAACTGTTTTTT. Its translation: CASSRGQGGARANEKLFF.